A selection of T cell receptor beta chains follows, all from one sample in a study of a mutant IDH1 vaccine in newly diagnosed glioma. Generated by immunoSEQ multiplex PCR, the TCRdb table keeps only in-frame clones and is missing some. The data contain fewer than 45,000 clones, over 70% of them seen just once; the ten biggest clones take up about 6.3%. No cognate antigen is known for these TCRs. The sequenced sample was PBMCs, obtained from a glioma patient whose treatment included an IDH1 peptide vaccine. The origin of the receptors is a woman in her forties with glioma. Some clones in this sample may be carry-over from other donors' samples. Each CDR3 is given with its conserved first and last residue. The D gene is left open where the match is weak. Clone size is stated in some rows and not others, as once, few, many or a class when expanded.

clone_size: NA; v_call: TRBV19; j_call: TRBJ2-1; d_call: NA; cdr3_nt: TGTGCCAGTAGTATAGGCAGCGGGTGGGCGCCTGAGCAGTTCTTC; cdr3_aa: CASSIGSGWAPEQFF
clone_size: once; v_call: TRBV7-9; j_call: TRBJ2-7; d_call: TRBD2; cdr3_nt: TGTGCCAGCAGCTTGACTAGCGGGAGTTACGAGCAGTACTTC; cdr3_aa: CASSLTSGSYEQYF
clone_size: NA; v_call: TRBV13; j_call: TRBJ1-2; d_call: NA; cdr3_nt: TGTGCCAGCAGCTCGTCGGGTGCCCCTAACTATGGCTACACCTTC; cdr3_aa: CASSSSGAPNYGYTF
clone_size: few; v_call: TRBV28; j_call: TRBJ2-6; d_call: NA; cdr3_nt: TGTGCCAGCACGGACCCCACTGGGGCCAACGTCCTGACTTTC; cdr3_aa: CASTDPTGANVLTF
clone_size: NA; v_call: TRBV5-1; j_call: TRBJ2-7; d_call: NA; cdr3_nt: TGCGCCAGCAGCTTGGAAGGATACGAGCAGTACTTC; cdr3_aa: CASSLEGYEQYF
clone_size: NA; v_call: TRBV18; j_call: TRBJ1-5; d_call: NA; cdr3_nt: TGTGCCAGCTCACAAGACCGCAATCAGCCCCAGCATTTT; cdr3_aa: CASSQDRNQPQHF
clone_size: few; v_call: TRBV7-2; j_call: TRBJ1-2; d_call: TRBD1; cdr3_nt: TGTGCCAGCAGCTCTAGGGACAGCGGTGGCTACACCTTC; cdr3_aa: CASSSRDSGGYTF
clone_size: once; v_call: TRBV29-1; j_call: TRBJ1-3; d_call: NA; cdr3_nt: TGCAGCGTTGAAACAGGGTCTGGAAACACCATATATTTT; cdr3_aa: CSVETGSGNTIYF
clone_size: NA; v_call: TRBV29-1; j_call: TRBJ1-1; d_call: NA; cdr3_nt: TGCAGCGCTGTCACAGGAGGGGGAACTGAAGCTTTCTTT; cdr3_aa: CSAVTGGGTEAFF
clone_size: NA; v_call: TRBV2; j_call: TRBJ1-5; d_call: NA; cdr3_nt: TGTGCCAGCAGCGAAATGAGGAACAATCAGCCCCAGCATTTT; cdr3_aa: CASSEMRNNQPQHF
clone_size: NA; v_call: TRBV5-1; j_call: TRBJ2-3; d_call: NA; cdr3_nt: TGCGCCAGCAGGACCAATAGCGCGGTTAGGTCTCTGGAAGATACGCAGTATTTT; cdr3_aa: CASRTNSAVRSLEDTQYF
clone_size: NA; v_call: TRBV18; j_call: TRBJ1-2; d_call: TRBD1; cdr3_nt: TGTGCCAGCTCTTTGGACGGACAGGATGGCTACACCTTC; cdr3_aa: CASSLDGQDGYTF
clone_size: NA; v_call: TRBV29-1; j_call: TRBJ2-5; d_call: TRBD1; cdr3_nt: TGCAGCGCCCGTGACAGGGTGGAGACCCAGTACTTC; cdr3_aa: CSARDRVETQYF
clone_size: NA; v_call: TRBV5-1; j_call: TRBJ2-7; d_call: TRBD1; cdr3_nt: TGCGCCAGCCGACAGGGACCCTACGAGCAGTACTTC; cdr3_aa: CASRQGPYEQYF
clone_size: NA; v_call: TRBV5-4; j_call: TRBJ2-2; d_call: NA; cdr3_nt: TGTGCCAGCAGCTTGTCCGAGGACACCGGGGAGCTGTTTTTT; cdr3_aa: CASSLSEDTGELFF
clone_size: NA; v_call: TRBV9; j_call: TRBJ2-5; d_call: NA; cdr3_nt: TGTGCCAGCAATCGGGACGACCAAGAGACCCAGTACTTC; cdr3_aa: CASNRDDQETQYF
clone_size: few; v_call: TRBV6-1; j_call: TRBJ1-5; d_call: NA; cdr3_nt: TGTGCCAGCGATGGGTGGGGCTATCAGCCCCAGCATTTT; cdr3_aa: CASDGWGYQPQHF
clone_size: NA; v_call: TRBV6-5; j_call: TRBJ2-7; d_call: NA; cdr3_nt: TGTGCCAGCAGTTACGGCAGGCAAGCCTACGAGCAGTACTTC; cdr3_aa: CASSYGRQAYEQYF
clone_size: NA; v_call: TRBV11-2; j_call: TRBJ2-2; d_call: TRBD2; cdr3_nt: TGTGCCAGCAGCTGGACTAGCGGGACCGGGGAGCTGTTTTTT; cdr3_aa: CASSWTSGTGELFF